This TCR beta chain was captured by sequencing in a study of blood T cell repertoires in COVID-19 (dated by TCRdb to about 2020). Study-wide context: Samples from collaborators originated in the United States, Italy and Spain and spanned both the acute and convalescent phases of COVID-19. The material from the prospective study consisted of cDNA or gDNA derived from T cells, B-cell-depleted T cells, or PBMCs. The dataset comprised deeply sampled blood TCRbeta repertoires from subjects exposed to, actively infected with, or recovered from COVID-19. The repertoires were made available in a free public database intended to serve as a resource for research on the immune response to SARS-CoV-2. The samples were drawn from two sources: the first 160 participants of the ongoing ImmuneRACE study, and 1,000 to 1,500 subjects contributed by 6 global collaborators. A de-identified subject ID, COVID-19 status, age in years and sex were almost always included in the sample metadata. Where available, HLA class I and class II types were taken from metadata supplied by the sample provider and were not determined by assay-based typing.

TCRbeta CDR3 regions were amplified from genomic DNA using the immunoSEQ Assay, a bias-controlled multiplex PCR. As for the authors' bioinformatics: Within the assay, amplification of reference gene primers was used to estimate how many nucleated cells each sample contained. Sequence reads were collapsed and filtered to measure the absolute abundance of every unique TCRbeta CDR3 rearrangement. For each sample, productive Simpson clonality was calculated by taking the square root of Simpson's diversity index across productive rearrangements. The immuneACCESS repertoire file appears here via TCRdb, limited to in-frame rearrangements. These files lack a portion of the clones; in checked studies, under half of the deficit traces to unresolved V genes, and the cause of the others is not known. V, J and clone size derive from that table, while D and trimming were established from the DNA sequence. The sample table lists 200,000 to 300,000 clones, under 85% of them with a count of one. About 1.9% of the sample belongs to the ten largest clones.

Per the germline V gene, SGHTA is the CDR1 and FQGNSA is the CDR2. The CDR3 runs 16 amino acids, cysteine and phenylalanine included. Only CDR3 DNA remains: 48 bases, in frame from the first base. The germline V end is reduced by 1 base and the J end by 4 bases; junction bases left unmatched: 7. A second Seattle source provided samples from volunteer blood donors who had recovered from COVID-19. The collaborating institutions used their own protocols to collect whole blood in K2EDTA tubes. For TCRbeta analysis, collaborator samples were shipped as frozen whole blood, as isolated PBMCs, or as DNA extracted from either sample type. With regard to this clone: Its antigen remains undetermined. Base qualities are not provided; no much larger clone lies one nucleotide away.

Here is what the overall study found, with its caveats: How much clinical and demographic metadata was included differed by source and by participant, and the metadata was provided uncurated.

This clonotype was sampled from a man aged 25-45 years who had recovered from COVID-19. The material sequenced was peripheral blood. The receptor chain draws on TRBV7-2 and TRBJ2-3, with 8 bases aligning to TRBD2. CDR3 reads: CASSLEVRGAADTQYF. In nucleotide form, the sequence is TGTGCCAGCAGCTTAGAGGTGCGGGGGGCTGCAGATACGCAGTATTTT.